The rows below give T cell receptor beta chains drawn from one sample of a study of shared clonotypes between healthy human individuals. Clones were read by immunoSEQ multiplex PCR, and TCRdb kept only the in-frame ones, dropping some. Among 2 million or so clones listed, about 95% were seen once. Sequences were obtained from naive CD8+ T cells sorted from blood. These receptors were obtained from a man aged 18 to 35 in good health. CDR3s leave out the opening cysteine and the closing phenylalanine or tryptophan.

cdr3_length,j_call,v_call,cdr3_aa
15,TRBJ2-2,TRBV4-3,ASSQELAGVGTGELF
11,TRBJ2-5,TRBV27,ASGPGAEETQY
11,TRBJ2-7,TRBV28,ASSLHSSYEQY
11,TRBJ1-1,TRBV7-9,ASMNTGDTEAL
11,TRBJ1-1,TRBV10-1,ASSDVTDTEAF
11,TRBJ1-1,TRBV2,ASSEEGWTEAF
12,TRBJ1-2,TRBV27,ASSFGGPNYGYT
13,TRBJ2-3,TRBV7-9,ASSLLPMDTDTQY
14,TRBJ2-6,TRBV7-9,ASSLVTVSGANVLT
16,TRBJ2-5,TRBV12-5,ASGLDRTGTGNQETQY
9,TRBJ2-7,TRBV6-1,ASSALFEQY
14,TRBJ2-3,TRBV6-4,ASSLPGQDSTDTQY
11,TRBJ1-1,TRBV5-4,ASSLGPTTEAF
15,TRBJ1-2,TRBV6-1,ASSEIRYGPRPYGYT
13,TRBJ2-7,TRBV6-1,ASSEGGSSSYEQY
13,TRBJ2-7,TRBV4-1,ASSQVAQGRVEQY
13,TRBJ2-7,TRBV7-2,ASSSGLAGPYEQY
11,TRBJ2-3,TRBV7-2,ASSLDGADTQY
14,TRBJ1-5,TRBV4-1,ASSQVWGSGNQPQH
16,TRBJ2-7,TRBV5-1,ASSLAALRGTGTYEQY
10,TRBJ2-1,TRBV13,ASSLRPDEQF
11,TRBJ1-5,TRBV30,AWSGDSNQPQH
13,TRBJ2-7,TRBV19,ASSIGLVNPSEQY
14,TRBJ1-6,TRBV6-1,ASSEWGSNHNSPLH
13,TRBJ2-3,TRBV9,ASTTSGREADTQY
14,TRBJ2-1,TRBV7-9,ASSLGWIGKTHEQF
12,TRBJ1-3,TRBV7-6,ASSLAADGNTIY
12,TRBJ2-2,TRBV5-1,ASSFELNTGELF
12,TRBJ1-1,TRBV13,ASSWRGAPQAAF
11,TRBJ1-1,TRBV7-9,ASSLSVNTEAF
14,TRBJ2-7,TRBV9,ASSVAPGQGAYEQY
12,TRBJ1-2,TRBV4-3,ASSLQGTGYGYT
12,TRBJ1-2,TRBV4-3,ASSQDMTGYGYT
11,TRBJ2-1,TRBV11-1,ASSWGQGNEQF
13,TRBJ2-7,TRBV10-2,ASSDLAEYDREQY
12,TRBJ2-3,TRBV5-1,ASSLAFSGDTQY
11,TRBJ2-5,TRBV28,ASSLIQQETQY
9,TRBJ1-2,TRBV29-1,SVPGQVHYT
13,TRBJ2-5,TRBV6-1,ATHPAQIVWETQY
12,TRBJ2-5,TRBV15,ATSRDRGQETQY
14,TRBJ2-1,TRBV7-9,ASSFLSGKSYNEQF
12,TRBJ1-1,TRBV4-1,ASSQGGVWQEAF
13,TRBJ2-1,TRBV11-3,ASSQRTAAYNEQF
15,TRBJ1-4,TRBV6-1,ASSEAAGRLPNEKLF
13,TRBJ2-5,TRBV5-4,ASSGGDRAGETQY
13,TRBJ2-7,TRBV9,ASSPLGDRSYEQY
13,TRBJ2-5,TRBV7-9,ASSLVPSGAETQY
10,TRBJ2-7,TRBV5-6,ASSSGPLEQY
14,TRBJ1-5,TRBV28,ASRPLPGGRVQPQH
13,TRBJ1-5,TRBV19,ASSIEDRENQPQH